What follows are 4 T cell receptor beta chains derived from one specimen sequenced in a study of blood T cell repertoires in COVID-19. Clones were read by immunoSEQ multiplex PCR, and TCRdb kept only the in-frame ones, dropping some. The sample lists some 100,000 clones, more than 60% occurring once. Input material: peripheral blood. Every receptor here comes from a man in his 70s with acute or convalescent COVID-19.

The V gene is TRBV27, the J gene TRBJ1-2; TRBD1 matches 12 bases. V gave up 5 bases and J gave up 3 bases; unmatched junction bases: 7. Germline CDR1 reads MNHEY; CDR2 reads SMNVEV (reference sequence). The CDR3 is 16 amino acids. CDR3 sequence: CASSNAGTGGDYGYTF. The CDR3 nucleotides read TGTGCCAGCAGTAACGCCGGGACAGGGGGCGACTATGGCTACACCTTC.

This clone occurred a few times. The chain carries TRBV2 and TRBJ1-2; the D is unclear. Trimming removed 6 bases at V and 5 bases at J, with 10 bases between. Looked up from germline, CDR1 is SNHLY and CDR2 is FYNNEI. This CDR3 region has 12 residues. As DNA, the CDR3 is TGTGCCAGCAGACTGATTGTATATGGCTACACCTTC. Protein sequence: CASRLIVYGYTF.

This clone was counted a few times. The chain couples TRBV10-1 to TRBJ2-3; D is unresolved. The CDR3 runs to 13 residues. The germline V and J ends were trimmed by 10 bases and 2 bases, with 13 bases remaining between them. Per germline, CDR1 WNHNN and CDR2 SYGVQD (reference sequence). The DNA for the CDR3 is TGCGCCACCGTGTGTGGGCACACAGATACGCAGTATTTT. It specifies CATVCGHTDTQYF.

The chain is built from TRBV19 and TRBJ2-7, with D uncertain. This CDR3 has 13 amino acids. Deletions cut 8 bases from V and 4 bases from J, with 15 bases between. The germline V gene has CDR1 LNHDA and CDR2 SQIVND (reference sequence). The CDR3 sequence: CASSRVHSYEQYF. The CDR3 nucleotides are TGTGCCAGTTCCCGGGTCCATTCTTACGAGCAGTACTTC.